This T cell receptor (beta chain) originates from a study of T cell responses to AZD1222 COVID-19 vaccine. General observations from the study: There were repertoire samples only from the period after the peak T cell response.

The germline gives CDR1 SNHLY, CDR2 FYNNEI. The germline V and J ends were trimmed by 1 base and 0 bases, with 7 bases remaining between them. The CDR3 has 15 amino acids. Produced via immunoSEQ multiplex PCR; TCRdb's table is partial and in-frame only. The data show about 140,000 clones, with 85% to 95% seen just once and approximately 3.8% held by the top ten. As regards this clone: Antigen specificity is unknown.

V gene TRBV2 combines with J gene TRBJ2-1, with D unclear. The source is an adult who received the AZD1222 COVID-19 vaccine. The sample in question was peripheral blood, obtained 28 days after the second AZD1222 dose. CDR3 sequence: CASSEVWGSYNEQFF. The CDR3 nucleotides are TGTGCCAGCAGTGAAGTTTGGGGCTCCTACAATGAGCAGTTCTTC. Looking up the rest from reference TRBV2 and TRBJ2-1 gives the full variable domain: EPEVTQTPSHQVTQMGQEVILRCVPISNHLYFYWYRQILGQKVEFLVSFYNNEISEKSEIFDDQFSVERPDGSNFTLKIRSTKLEDSAMYFCASSEVWGSYNEQFFGPGTRLTVL.